Ten or more counts support the clone carrying this T cell receptor (beta chain). Its antigen is not known. This record comes from a study of T cells in Graves' hyperthyroidism and ophthalmopathy. Study-wide results and caveats: In the analysis, a 13 V-J model separated ophthalmopathy from stable hyperthyroidism. Most expanded thyroid clonotypes above 0.001 recurred in blood.

Regions amplified from RNA transcripts were the TCR beta CDR3 regions. A set of HTBI primers served as the primers for a first-round RT-PCR of the TCR CDR3. Using its own MiXCR run on the multiplex PCR reads, TCRdb lists one record per CDR3 protein. The table shows approximately 480,000 distinct CDR3 sequences, with 20% to 25% occurring only once. Trimming shortened V by 6 bases and J by 3 bases, and 17 bases separated the two germline ends. The CDR3 is 15 residues long. Patients aged 18 to 65 had newly diagnosed hyperthyroidism that had lasted under 2 months. Isolation of PBMCs was performed on about 10 ml fresh peripheral blood.

The source material was blood. The gene calls are TRBV12-3 or TRBV12-4 and TRBJ1-1; D gene unclear. This receptor was obtained from a man aged 18 to 30 with Graves' hyperthyroidism. Written as DNA, the CDR3 is TGTGCCAGCAGCTCCCCGCTCGGGTGGGACACTGAAGCTTTCTTT. Its protein product is CASSSPLGWDTEAFF.